This T cell receptor beta chain was recovered during a study of chemoradiotherapy in HPV16-positive cancers. Study-level findings and limits: Candidate HPV-specific clones and E7-related TCR motifs grew in tumor during treatment.

CDR1 is LNHDA, CDR2 SQIVND, per germline (reference sequence). The CDR3 sequence is 14 residues long. V lost 3 bases and J 4 bases, leaving 12 bases between the germline ends. Sequenced by immunoSEQ multiplex PCR; TCRdb stores in-frame clones only, minus some. The sample has about 1,400 clones; 83% are singletons. This clone was seen a single time. The antigen is not known. This clonotype was obtained from a human donor with HPV-associated anogenital cancer. The starting material was tumor tissue, obtained from a patient who underwent chemoradiotherapy. This chain uses TRBV19 with TRBJ2-5; D may be TRBD1 (8 bases). The CDR3 DNA is TGTGCCAGTAGTATCACAGGGGGGGGAGAGACCCAGTACTTC. It specifies CASSITGGGETQYF.